This TCR beta chain stems from a study of T cell changes during pregnancy in multiple sclerosis. The repertoire was sequenced with immunoSEQ multiplex PCR; TCRdb's copy has only in-frame clones and lacks some. The repertoire holds approximately 42,000 clones, 80% to 90% seen once, with 0.55% to 0.75% in the top ten. The CDR3 consists of 14 residues. Deletions cut 3 bases from V and 1 base from J, with 9 bases between. CDR1 is SGHTA, CDR2 FQGNSA, per germline. The receptor was derived from a female donor with multiple sclerosis, enrolled in a pregnancy study. The rearrangement links TRBV7-2 to TRBJ1-2, with a weak D call TRBD1 (6 bases). The sequenced sample was CD4+ T cells from peripheral blood mononuclear cells, obtained before pregnancy. CDR3 sequence reads: CASSLDRLNYGYTF. The CDR3 bases are TGTGCCAGCAGCTTGGACAGACTTAACTATGGCTACACCTTC.